This T cell receptor beta chain originates from a study of blood T cells in healthy people across ages (dated by TCRdb to between 2014 and 2017). About the study as a whole: In model experiments, roughly one uniquely barcoded TCR beta cDNA molecule per two T cells was captured by template switching. To track age-related changes in TCR beta repertoire diversity, the study relied on deep sequencing normalized with unique cDNA molecular identifiers. Four age groups were formed from the donors: young (average approximately 15 years), middle-aged (approximately 39), aged (approximately 60) and long-lived (around 80). Using the same blood draw, the study looked at two additional independent replicas of 1 million unique cDNA reads for two donors, one aged 18 to 30 and the other aged 80 or older. What the authors observed across the whole study: Because the CMV infection status of the donors was unknown, age-related changes in expanded clonotypes may potentially have been confounded. Estimates of total diversity from one million sequenced T cells were regarded as lower bounds and underestimates. As age increased, observed TCR beta diversity per million T cells dropped in a roughly linear way, and a significant reduction was already evident by age around 41. The percentage of naive T cells measured by flow cytometry correlated strongly with observed TCR beta diversity. Compared with the aged group, the long-lived group had more naive CD4+ T cells, fewer expanded clones and increased TCR diversity, suggesting age selection. Since profiling was done on bulk unsorted PBMCs, naive and antigen-experienced compartments could not be conclusively compared.

As regards this clonotype: It has no known antigen specificity. Base qualities are not at hand, and no much larger clone is one base apart.

Receptor libraries were prepared by 5' RACE. Sequencing instrument: Illumina HiSeq 2500. A second PCR of about 6 to 11 cycles was run with a J-beta primer mix and a sample-barcoded 5' primer. A template-switch 5' adaptor carrying 12 random nucleotides introduced a unique molecular identifier onto each TCR beta cDNA molecule. Each sample yielded at least 2.5 million CDR3-containing paired-end reads. All of the RNA was converted into first-strand cDNA using the Mint cDNA synthesis kit, with a TRBC-specific oligonucleotide serving as the primer. All cDNA was treated with uracil-DNA glycosylase and then went through a first 18-cycle PCR with the universal primers M1SS and BC2_uni_R. Processing in the source paper ran as follows. For normalization, 1 million high-quality reads were randomly selected from each sample, with every read carrying a distinct molecular identifier. Instead of being binned into consensus sequences, reads with shared molecular identifiers were discarded. MiTCR, with a Q25 quality threshold and the strictest error-elimination algorithm, was used for CDR3 identification, clonotype clustering and error correction. Lower-bound total TCR beta diversity was estimated with a nonparametric unseen species model using Euler transformation. TCRdb's own reprocessing of the public reads used fastp at Q25 and MiXCR and kept productive beta chains. Here each entry gathers all rows of one CDR3 protein and keeps the most common genes and DNA. It is TCRdb's table, rather than the study itself, that gives the V and J calls and clone size. Present in this sample are a few hundred thousand distinct CDR3 sequences, about 25% of which were seen just once. The ten largest clones capture 3.6% of the sample.

Sequences PRHDT (CDR1) and FYEKMQ (CDR2) are obtained from the germline V gene (reference sequence). CDR3 length: 16 amino acids, cysteine to phenylalanine. The retained sequence is limited to the CDR3, 48 bases, with the frame set at the first base. The junction carries 15 bases between V and J, which are trimmed by 4 bases and 0 bases respectively. Donors were 35 to 40 systemically healthy Caucasian individuals from Russia aged roughly 6 to 90 years. Each donor gave around 9 milliliters of peripheral blood, collected into EDTA-treated Vacutainer tubes. Ficoll-Paque density-gradient centrifugation was used to isolate PBMCs, with at least 6.5 million per sample. Trizol reagent was used to extract total RNA from the PBMCs, yielding at least 5.5 micrograms per sample. Naive CD45RAhigh/CD27high T cell percentages were measured by flow cytometry on a PBMC aliquot from every donor. The same sample was also studied in work on T cells of mothers and their children. As described in the second report: Nine systemically healthy Caucasian individuals, comprising three mothers and their six children, were included as donors. cDNA synthesis consumed the entire amount of extracted RNA, loaded at around 1.5 ug RNA in each 15 ul reaction. In the second PCR, the M1S primer introduced both the sample barcodes and 2-4 random nucleotides. Over 9 million TCR beta CDR3 reads came from each mother, compared with millions of reads from each child. Thymic selection similarly shapes TCR recombination output in related and unrelated pairs, with minor effect from inherited differences. Related mother-child pairs always showed normalized repertoire overlap that was slightly higher than in unrelated mother-child pairs, though the difference was never significant. No persistent microchimeric T cell clones were found, with a detection sensitivity of approximately 100 clones per million clonotypes. The study used deep NGS to compare TCR beta repertoires of mothers and children, seeking features distinguishing related mother-child pairs from unrelated individuals. The mean age was around 40 +/- 4 years for the mothers and about 12 +/- 4 years for the children. After adapter ligation was performed with NEBNext reagents, the libraries were sequenced on an Illumina HiSeq 2000 with 100+100 nt paired-end reads. To avoid cross-contamination, the mother libraries and the child libraries were prepared a month apart and sequenced in separate runs. Between roughly 500,000 and 2,100,000 distinct TCR beta clonotypes were identified per donor. Naive TCR beta clonotypes were estimated from low-frequency clonotypes matched to each donor's FACS-determined naive share, without sorting.

This TCR was sampled from a boy younger than 10 in good health. In this chain, TRBV13 is recombined with TRBJ1-1, with TRBD1 tentatively as D gene (5 bases match). Sequencing input: blood. The CDR3 reads CASSSSGGRMNTEAFF. The DNA is as follows: TGTGCCAGCAGCTCGAGCGGGGGACGGATGAACACTGAAGCTTTCTTT. The full variable domain, completed from the reference TRBV13 and TRBJ1-1 proteins outside the CDR3, reads AAGVIQSPRHLIKEKRETATLKCYPIPRHDTVYWYQQGPGQDPQFLISFYEKMQSDKGSIPDRFSAQQFSDYHSELNMSSLELGDSALYFCASSSSGGRMNTEAFFGQGTRLTVV.